This T cell receptor (beta chain) derives from a study of glioma-infiltrating T cells. Amplification of TCR alpha and beta CDR3 regions from RNA used iRepertoire nested multiplex PCR. A single record per CDR3 protein comes from TCRdb applying MiXCR to the multiplex PCR reads. The sample lists roughly 200,000 distinct CDR3 sequences, over 25% occurring once. This CDR3 has 15 amino acids. Germline CDR1 and CDR2: KGHSH and LQKENI. V lost 2 bases to trimming and J lost 1 base, with 12 bases between them. This receptor was obtained from a human donor with low-grade glioma or glioblastoma, undergoing nonglioma brain surgery, or in good health (not recorded which). The V gene is TRBV18, the J gene TRBJ2-7, with D unresolved. The source material was glioma tissue, nonneoplastic brain tissue, or PBMCs (not recorded which). CDR3 loop: CASSPRAGRSYEQYF. CDR3 DNA: TGTGCCAGCTCACCAAGGGCAGGCCGGTCCTACGAGCAGTACTTC.